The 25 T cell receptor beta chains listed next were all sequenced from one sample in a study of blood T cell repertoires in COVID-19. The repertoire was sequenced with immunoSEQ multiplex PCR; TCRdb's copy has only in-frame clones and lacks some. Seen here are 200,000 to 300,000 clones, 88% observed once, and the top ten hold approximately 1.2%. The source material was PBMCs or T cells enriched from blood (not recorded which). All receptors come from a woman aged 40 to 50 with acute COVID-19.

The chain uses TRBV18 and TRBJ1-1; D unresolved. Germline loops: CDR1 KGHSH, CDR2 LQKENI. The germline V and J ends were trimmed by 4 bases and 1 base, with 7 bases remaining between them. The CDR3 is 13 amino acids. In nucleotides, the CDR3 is TGTGCCAGCTCACTACTAGAGAACACTGAAGCTTTCTTT. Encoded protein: CASSLLENTEAFF.

DNA for the CDR3: TGTGCCAGCGCCGCGGATCCCAATCAGCCCCAGCATTTT. Translated, it gives CASAADPNQPQHF. The rearrangement links TRBV10-3 to TRBJ1-5; D uncertain. The CDR3 length is 13 residues. V was pared by 10 bases and J by 3 bases, with 13 bases between. The germline CDR1 and CDR2 sequences are ENHRY and SYGVKD.

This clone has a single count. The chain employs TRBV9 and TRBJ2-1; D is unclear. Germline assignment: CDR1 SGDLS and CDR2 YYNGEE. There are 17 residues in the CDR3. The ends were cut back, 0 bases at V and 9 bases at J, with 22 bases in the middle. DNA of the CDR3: TGTGCCAGCAGCGTAGCTCGGTCAACTATTCAACTGCGTGAGCAGTTCTTC. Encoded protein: CASSVARSTIQLREQFF.

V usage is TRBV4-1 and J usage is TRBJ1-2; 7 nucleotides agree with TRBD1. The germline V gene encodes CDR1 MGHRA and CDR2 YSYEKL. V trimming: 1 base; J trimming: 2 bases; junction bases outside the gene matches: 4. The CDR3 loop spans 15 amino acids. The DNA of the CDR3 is TGCGCCAGCAGCCAAGTGGGACAGACCAACTATGGCTACACCTTC. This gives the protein CASSQVGQTNYGYTF.

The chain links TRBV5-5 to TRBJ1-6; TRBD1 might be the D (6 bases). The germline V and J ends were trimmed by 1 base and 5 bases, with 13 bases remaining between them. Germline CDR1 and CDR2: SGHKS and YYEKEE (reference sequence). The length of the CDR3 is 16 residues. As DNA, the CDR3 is TGTGCCAGCAGCTTGCCAGGGGCTTCGCATAATTCACCCCTCCACTTT. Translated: CASSLPGASHNSPLHF.

CDR3 loop: CASSGQGGNQPQHF. Here the CDR3 DNA reads TGTGCCAGCAGTGGACAGGGGGGCAATCAGCCCCAGCATTTT. V and J are TRBV2 and TRBJ1-5, with 9 bases that match TRBD1. The trim removed 4 bases at V and 2 bases at J, leaving 0 bases unmatched. The CDR3 covers 14 residues. The germline V gene has CDR1 SNHLY and CDR2 FYNNEI. The variable domain in full, completed from reference TRBV2 and TRBJ1-5, reads EPEVTQTPSHQVTQMGQEVILRCVPISNHLYFYWYRQILGQKVEFLVSFYNNEISEKSEIFDDQFSVERPDGSNFTLKIRSTKLEDSAMYFCASSGQGGNQPQHFGDGTRLSIL.

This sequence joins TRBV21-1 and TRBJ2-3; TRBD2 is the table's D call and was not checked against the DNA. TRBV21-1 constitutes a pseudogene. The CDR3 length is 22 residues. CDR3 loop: CASSSREAAIRLAGEDTDTQYF. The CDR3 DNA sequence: TGTGCCAGCAGCTCGCGAGAAGCGGCAATCAGACTAGCGGGAGAGGACACAGATACGCAGTATTTT.

The CDR3 loop is CASRTSGATDTQYF. The CDR3 bases are TGTGCCAGCAGGACTAGCGGAGCTACAGATACGCAGTATTTT. The chain couples TRBV7-2 to TRBJ2-3, with 9 bases that match TRBD2. The CDR3 loop spans 14 amino acids. Germline V gene lookup returns CDR1 SGHTA and CDR2 FQGNSA. With 6 bases clipped from V and 3 bases from J, the junction kept 4 bases outside the gene matches.

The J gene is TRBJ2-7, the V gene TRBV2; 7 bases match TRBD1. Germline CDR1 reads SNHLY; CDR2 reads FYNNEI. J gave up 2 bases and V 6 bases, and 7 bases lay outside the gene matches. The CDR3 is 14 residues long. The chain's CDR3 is CASRDGQAAYEQYF. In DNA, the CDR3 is TGTGCCAGCAGGGACGGACAGGCTGCCTACGAGCAGTACTTC.

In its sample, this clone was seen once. CDR3 bases: TGCGCCAGCAATCCAGCGGGAGTACCCTACGAGCAGTACGTC. Translating gives CASNPAGVPYEQYV. The chain carries TRBV10-2 and TRBJ2-7; 8 bases are shared with TRBD2. The CDR3 is made up of 14 amino acids. The V gene end was trimmed by 7 bases and the J gene end by 2 bases; junction bases not matched to a gene: 7. Germline loops: CDR1 WSHSY, CDR2 SAAADI.

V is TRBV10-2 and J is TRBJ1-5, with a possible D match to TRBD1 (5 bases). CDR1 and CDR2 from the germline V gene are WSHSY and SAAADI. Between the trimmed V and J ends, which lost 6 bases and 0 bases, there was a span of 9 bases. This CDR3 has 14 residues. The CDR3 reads CASRTEFSNQPQHF. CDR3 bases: TGCGCCAGCAGGACAGAATTTAGCAATCAGCCCCAGCATTTT.

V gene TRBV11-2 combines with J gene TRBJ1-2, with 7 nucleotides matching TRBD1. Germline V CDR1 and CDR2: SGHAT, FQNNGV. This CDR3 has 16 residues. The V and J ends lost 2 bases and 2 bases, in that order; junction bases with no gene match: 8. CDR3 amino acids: CASSLIAGGSNYGYTF. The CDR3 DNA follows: TGTGCCAGCAGCTTAATAGCAGGGGGTTCAAACTATGGCTACACCTTC.

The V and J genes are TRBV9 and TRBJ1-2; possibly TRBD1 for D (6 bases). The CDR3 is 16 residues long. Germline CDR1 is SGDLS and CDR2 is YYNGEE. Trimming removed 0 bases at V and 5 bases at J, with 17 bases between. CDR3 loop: CASSVAGAGEGYGYTF. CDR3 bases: TGTGCCAGCAGCGTAGCAGGGGCAGGGGAAGGGTATGGCTACACCTTC.

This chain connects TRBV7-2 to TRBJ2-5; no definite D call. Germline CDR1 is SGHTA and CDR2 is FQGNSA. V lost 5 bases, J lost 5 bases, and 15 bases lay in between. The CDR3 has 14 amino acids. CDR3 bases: TGTGCCAGCAGCCAGTCGTCGTTTTTGGAGACCCAGTACTTC. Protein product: CASSQSSFLETQYF.

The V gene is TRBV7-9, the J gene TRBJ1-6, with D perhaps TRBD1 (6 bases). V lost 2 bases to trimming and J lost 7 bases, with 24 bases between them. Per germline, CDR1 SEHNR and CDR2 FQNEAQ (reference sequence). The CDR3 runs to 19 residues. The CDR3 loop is CASSLIPSDSGEGNSPLHF. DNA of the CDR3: TGTGCCAGCAGCTTAATTCCCTCGGACAGCGGGGAAGGAAATTCACCCCTCCACTTT.

The CDR3: CASSLAVEGTEQFF. The CDR3 bases are TGCGCCAGCAGCTTGGCCGTTGAGGGAACAGAGCAGTTCTTC. The V gene is TRBV5-1, the J gene TRBJ2-1, with D possibly being TRBD2 (5 bases). The V gene's germline CDR1 is SGHRS and CDR2 YFSETQ. Trimming pared 0 bases from V and 10 bases from J, leaving 14 bases between. This CDR3 is 14 amino acids long.

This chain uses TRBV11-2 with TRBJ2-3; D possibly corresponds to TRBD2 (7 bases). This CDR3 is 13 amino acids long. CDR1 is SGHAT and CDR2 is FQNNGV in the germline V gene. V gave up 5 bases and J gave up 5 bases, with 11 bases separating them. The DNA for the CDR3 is TGTGCCAGCAGCGGGGGAGGGGGAGATACGCAGTATTTT. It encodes CASSGGGGDTQYF.

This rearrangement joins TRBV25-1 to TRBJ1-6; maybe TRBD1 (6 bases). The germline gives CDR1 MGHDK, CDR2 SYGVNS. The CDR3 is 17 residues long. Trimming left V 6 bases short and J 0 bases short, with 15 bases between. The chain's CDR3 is CASSDDGQFSYNSPLHF. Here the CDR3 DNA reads TGTGCCAGCAGCGACGATGGACAGTTCTCCTATAATTCACCCCTCCACTTT.

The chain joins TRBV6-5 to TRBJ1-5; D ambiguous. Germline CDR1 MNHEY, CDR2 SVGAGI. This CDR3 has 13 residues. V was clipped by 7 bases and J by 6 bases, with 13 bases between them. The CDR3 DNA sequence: TGTGCCAGCAACCTCCAGATGCCTCAGCCCCAGCATTTT. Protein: CASNLQMPQPQHF.

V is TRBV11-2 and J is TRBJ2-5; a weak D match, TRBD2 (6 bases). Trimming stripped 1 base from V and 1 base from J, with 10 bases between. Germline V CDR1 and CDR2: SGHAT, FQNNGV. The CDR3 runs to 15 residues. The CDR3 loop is CASSLALGGQETQYF. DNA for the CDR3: TGTGCCAGCAGCTTAGCTTTGGGAGGCCAAGAGACCCAGTACTTC.

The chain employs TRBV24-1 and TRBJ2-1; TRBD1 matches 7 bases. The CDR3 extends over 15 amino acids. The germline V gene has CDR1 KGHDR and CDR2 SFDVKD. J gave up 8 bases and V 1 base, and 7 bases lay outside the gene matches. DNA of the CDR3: TGTGCCACCAGTGATTTAGGGGACAGTGGGGATGAGCAGTTCTTC. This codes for CATSDLGDSGDEQFF.

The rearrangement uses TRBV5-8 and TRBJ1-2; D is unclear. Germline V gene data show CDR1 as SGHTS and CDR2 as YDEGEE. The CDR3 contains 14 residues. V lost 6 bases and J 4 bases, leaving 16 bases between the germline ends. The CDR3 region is CASNSRDRVYGYTF. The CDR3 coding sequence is TGTGCCAGCAACTCCCGGGATAGAGTCTATGGCTACACCTTC.

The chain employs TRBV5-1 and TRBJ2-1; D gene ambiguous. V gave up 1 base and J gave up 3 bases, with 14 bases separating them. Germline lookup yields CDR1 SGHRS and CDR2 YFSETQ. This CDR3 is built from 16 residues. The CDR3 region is CASSLFGSLNYNEQFF. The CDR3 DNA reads TGCGCCAGCAGCTTGTTCGGTAGTTTAAACTACAATGAGCAGTTCTTC.

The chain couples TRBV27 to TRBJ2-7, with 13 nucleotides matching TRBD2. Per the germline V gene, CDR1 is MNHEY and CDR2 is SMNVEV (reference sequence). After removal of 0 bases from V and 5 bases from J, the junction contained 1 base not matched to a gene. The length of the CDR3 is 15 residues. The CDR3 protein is CASSLSGLAGHEQYF. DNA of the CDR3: TGTGCCAGCAGTTTATCGGGACTAGCGGGACACGAGCAGTACTTC.

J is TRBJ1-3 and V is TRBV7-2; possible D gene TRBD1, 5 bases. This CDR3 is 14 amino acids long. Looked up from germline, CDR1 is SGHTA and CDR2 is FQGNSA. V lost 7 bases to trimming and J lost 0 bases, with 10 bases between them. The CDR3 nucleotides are TGTGCCAGCAAAGACCAGGGCTCTGGAAACACCATATATTTT. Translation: CASKDQGSGNTIYF.